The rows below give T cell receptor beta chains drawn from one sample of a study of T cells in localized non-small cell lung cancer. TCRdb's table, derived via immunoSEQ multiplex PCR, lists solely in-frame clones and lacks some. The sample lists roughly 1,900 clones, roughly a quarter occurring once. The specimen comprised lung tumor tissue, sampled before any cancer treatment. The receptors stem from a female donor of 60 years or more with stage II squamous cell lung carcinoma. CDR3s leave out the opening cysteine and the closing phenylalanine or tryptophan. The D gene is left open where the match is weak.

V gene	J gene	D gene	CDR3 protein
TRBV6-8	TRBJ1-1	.	ASSYGGGNTEAF
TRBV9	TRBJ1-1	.	ASSSRQNTEAF
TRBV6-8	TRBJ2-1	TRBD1	ASSSPGGYNEQF
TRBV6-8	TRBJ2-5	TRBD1	ASRRDRGQETQY
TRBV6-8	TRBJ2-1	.	ASSQDRDNEQF
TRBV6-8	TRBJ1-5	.	ATQEGYQPQH
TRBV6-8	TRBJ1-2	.	ATWGAEANYGYT
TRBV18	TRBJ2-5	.	ASSPNTSQETQY
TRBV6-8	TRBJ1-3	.	ASSAGGNTIY
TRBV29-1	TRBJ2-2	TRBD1	SVKSPGQRTGELF
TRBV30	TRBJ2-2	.	AWRWVDTGELF
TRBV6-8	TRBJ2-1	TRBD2	ASSRLAGGYNEQF
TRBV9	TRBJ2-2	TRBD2	ASSGTSWGVTGELF
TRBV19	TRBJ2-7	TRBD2	ASSRLAGATYEQY
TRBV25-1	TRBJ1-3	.	ASSVAERNTIY
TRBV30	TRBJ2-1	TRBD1	AWSKDRYEQF